This T cell receptor (beta chain) originates from a study of CD8 T cells in ankylosing spondylitis (dated by TCRdb to the late 2010s). About the full investigation: The study profiled T cell receptor beta repertoires in healthy donors and ankylosing spondylitis patients to find disease-linked TCR variants. The full study cohort was made up of about two dozen ankylosing spondylitis patients and roughly 100 healthy donors. Peripheral blood was sampled, and synovial fluid was also collected from ankylosing spondylitis patients.

TCRdb shows the sequencer as Illumina HiSeq 2500. Quantitative 5'-RACE with molecular barcodes was used to prepare TCR beta libraries. The authors processed their data as follows. To identify disease-linked TCR variants, a new computational method was used, one built on a probabilistic model of VDJ rearrangement. In-frame beta chains were kept once TCRdb had trimmed the public reads at Q25 with fastp and called clones with MiXCR. Each record represents a unique CDR3 protein, reported with the most common genes and DNA among its rows. What appears here as the V and J calls and clone size reflects TCRdb's work, not the paper's. Counted in this sample were about 800,000 distinct CDR3 sequences; around 11% of them appeared once. 0.45% to 0.6% of the sample lies in the top ten. V trim: 4 bases; J trim: 1 base; unmatched bases: 8. For CDR1 and CDR2, the germline V gene (reference sequence) lists SGHNT and YYREEE. The CDR3 holds 16 amino acids from the cysteine to the phenylalanine. Left in the record is the CDR3 DNA by itself, 48 bases read in frame from the first base.

Findings and caveats that apply to the study as a whole: A CD8+ phenotype was shown by the disease-linked clones, which were found at relatively low frequencies in peripheral blood. Significant enrichment of the disease-linked clones was reported in matched synovial fluid samples from ankylosing spondylitis patients. Some of the motif variants had been reported before in the synovial fluid and blood of reactive arthritis patients, a finding that suggests common disease-initiation mechanisms. A TCR beta motif of several highly homologous amino acid variants appeared characteristic of blood from ankylosing spondylitis patients.

With regard to this clonotype: The antigen it binds to is not known. Per-base quality was not reported, and no clone a single base away is much larger than it.

This clonotype originated in a male donor with ankylosing spondylitis. Recombination joined TRBV5-4 with TRBJ1-2, and 9 junctional nucleotides match TRBD1. The material sequenced was blood, either unsorted or a sorted T cell fraction (not recorded which). This receptor has the CDR3 CASSIDRTGVNYGYTF. DNA sequence: TGTGCCAGCAGCATAGATCGGACAGGGGTTAACTATGGCTACACCTTC.